The 10 T cell receptor beta chains below were found in one sample sequenced in a study of blood T cell repertoires in COVID-19. Some clones are missing from TCRdb's copy, which holds only in-frame ones; the method was immunoSEQ multiplex PCR. Among roughly 30,000 clones listed, roughly nine tenths were seen once. The sample comprised peripheral blood. The receptors derive from an elderly man with acute or convalescent COVID-19.

The chain is built from TRBV11-2 and TRBJ1-1, with a weak D call TRBD1 (5 bases). CDR1 is SGHAT, CDR2 FQNNGV, per germline. Trimming pared 3 bases from V and 2 bases from J, leaving 10 bases between. This CDR3 contains 14 residues. CDR3 residues: CASSFVGGNTEAFF. The CDR3 region has the DNA TGTGCCAGCAGCTTCGTGGGGGGAAACACTGAAGCTTTCTTT. The full variable domain, its missing parts supplied by reference TRBV11-2 and TRBJ1-1, is EAGVAQSPRYKIIEKRQSVAFWCNPISGHATLYWYQQILGQGPKLLIQFQNNGVVDDSQLPKDRFSAERLKGVDSTLKIQPAKLEDSAVYLCASSFVGGNTEAFFGQGTRLTVV.

The genes are TRBV18 and TRBJ1-1; no clear D. Germline V gives CDR1 KGHSH, CDR2 LQKENI. CDR3 length: 17 residues. V was cut by 1 base and J by 3 bases, with 18 bases left in between. CDR3 sequence: CASSPRPGGLPYTEAFF. CDR3 nucleotides: TGTGCCAGCTCACCACGGCCAGGAGGTCTGCCGTACACTGAAGCTTTCTTT. The full variable domain, with the rest looked up from reference TRBV18 and TRBJ1-1, is NAGVMQNPRHLVRRRGQEARLRCSPMKGHSHVYWYRQLPEEGLKFMVYLQKENIIDESGMPKERFSAEFPKEGPSILRIQQVVRGDSAAYFCASSPRPGGLPYTEAFFGQGTRLTVV.

This chain connects TRBV5-1 to TRBJ2-5; D is unresolved. Trimming shortened V by 0 bases and J by 1 base, and 10 bases separated the two germline ends. Germline lookup yields CDR1 SGHRS and CDR2 YFSETQ. There are 15 residues in the CDR3. CDR3 bases: TGCGCCAGCAGCTTGGATCCAGAAGTCCAAGAGACCCAGTACTTC. It codes for CASSLDPEVQETQYF.

The chain is built from TRBV28 and TRBJ2-7, with TRBD1 as a possible D gene (6 bases). The CDR3 totals 13 residues. The germline V gene encodes CDR1 MDHEN and CDR2 SYDVKM. V lost 4 bases to trimming and J lost 4 bases, with 11 bases between them. The CDR3 region has the DNA TGTGCCAGCAGTTCCCCCCAGGGGTACGAGCAGTACTTC. Encoded protein: CASSSPQGYEQYF.

V usage is TRBV19 and J usage is TRBJ2-1, with TRBD2 matching over 9 bases. CDR1 is LNHDA and CDR2 is SQIVND in the germline V gene (reference sequence). Trimming took 3 bases from V and 6 from J; bases not matched to a gene: 6. The CDR3 loop spans 15 amino acids. As DNA, the CDR3 is TGTGCCAGTAGTATTCGGCTAGCGGGAATCAATGAGCAGTTCTTC. It yields the protein CASSIRLAGINEQFF.

Written as DNA, the CDR3 is TGTGCCACCAGTGAAGGTAGCGGGAGTCTCGGGGAGACCCAGTACTTC. It specifies CATSEGSGSLGETQYF. The chain uses TRBV24-1 and TRBJ2-5; 9 bases align to TRBD2. V trimming: 4 bases; J trimming: 5 bases; junction bases outside the gene matches: 10. The germline V gene encodes CDR1 KGHDR and CDR2 SFDVKD. This CDR3 is built from 16 residues.

This chain uses TRBV19 with TRBJ1-4, with a tentative D call TRBD1 (5 bases). Germline assignment: CDR1 LNHDA and CDR2 SQIVND (reference sequence). Trimming left V 4 bases short and J 6 bases short, with 15 bases between. The CDR3 length is 15 residues. DNA for the CDR3: TGTGCCAGTAGTACCTCAGGGAACACCTATGAAAAACTGTTTTTT. This encodes CASSTSGNTYEKLFF.

In its sample, this clone was seen once. The chain links TRBV6-1 to TRBJ1-2; D remains ambiguous. The CDR3 has 14 residues. The V end lost 0 bases, the J end lost 4 bases, and 9 bases lay between the germline ends. Germline V CDR1 and CDR2: MNHNS, SASEGT. The CDR3 DNA follows: TGTGCCAGCAGTGAAGCGGCCCTCCTCTATGGCTACACCTTC. Amino acid sequence: CASSEAALLYGYTF.

V gene TRBV5-1 combines with J gene TRBJ1-1, with a possible D match to TRBD1 (6 bases). Germline V CDR1 and CDR2: SGHRS, YFSETQ. The CDR3 contains 14 residues. V lost 7 bases to trimming and J lost 3 bases, with 16 bases between them. CDR3 DNA: TGCGCCAGCTTCAGACAGGTGGGGGACACTGAAGCTTTCTTT. Translating gives CASFRQVGDTEAFF.

V is TRBV24-1 and J is TRBJ1-2; D gene uncertain. V lost 4 bases and J lost 1, with 18 bases in between. Germline V gives CDR1 KGHDR, CDR2 SFDVKD. CDR3 length: 17 residues. DNA for the CDR3: TGTGCCACCAGTGACCCTCTTGGTCCTCGGAGTAACTATGGCTACACCTTC. Amino acids: CATSDPLGPRSNYGYTF.